A selection of T cell receptor beta chains follows, all from one sample in a study of early T cells in non-severe SARS-CoV-2 infection. A single record per CDR3 protein comes from TCRdb applying MiXCR to the 5' RACE reads. This sample has 15,000 to 25,000 distinct CDR3 sequences; approximately 4.1% occur once, and the top ten carry around 7.7%. Sequenced: whole blood. The receptors were sampled from an adult who was a healthcare worker with PCR-confirmed SARS-CoV-2 infection or an uninfected control (not recorded which). Each CDR3 is given with its conserved first and last residue. The order of the fields is clone size, D gene, J gene, V gene, CDR3 DNA, CDR3 protein. A D gene is named only where the DNA matches it firmly. Some rows have no size entry. The others give once, few or many, or a class for an expanded clone.

>-|-|TRBJ2-1|TRBV10-3
TGTGCCATCAGTGAGAGGGACAACGCTGAGCAGTTCTTC
CAISERDNAEQFF
>medium-sized|-|TRBJ1-1|TRBV3-1
TGTGCCAGCAGCCAAGTAGGGGGGACTGAAGCTTTCTTT
CASSQVGGTEAFF
>many|-|TRBJ2-7|TRBV4-3
TGCGCCAGCAGCCAAGTACAGCGCTCCTACGAGCAGTACTTC
CASSQVQRSYEQYF
>many|TRBD1|TRBJ2-7|TRBV20-1
TGCAGTGCCAACGATCCCGGGACAGGGCTCCACGAGCAGTACTTC
CSANDPGTGLHEQYF
>many|TRBD1|TRBJ1-3|TRBV12-3/TRBV12-4
TGTGCCAGCAGTCGGACAGGTTCCTCTGGAAACACCATATATTTT
CASSRTGSSGNTIYF
>many|TRBD1|TRBJ2-2|TRBV5-1
TGCGCCAGCAGCTGGACAGGGCCTAACACCGGGGAGCTGTTTTTT
CASSWTGPNTGELFF
>many|-|TRBJ1-1|TRBV7-7
TGTGCCAGCAGCTTAGGGGGCTGGAGCACTGAAGCTTTCTTT
CASSLGGWSTEAFF
>many|-|TRBJ1-5|TRBV19
TGTGCCAGTACCACGGGTCGGGATTTGGAGCCCCAGCATTTT
CASTTGRDLEPQHF
>many|TRBD2|TRBJ2-7|TRBV10-2
TGCGCCAGCACAACCCTAGCGGGGAGCGAGCAGTACTTC
CASTTLAGSEQYF
>many|-|TRBJ1-1|TRBV7-8
TGTGCCAGCAGCCCTGGACAGATACCTAACACTGAAGCTTTCTTT
CASSPGQIPNTEAFF
>few|-|TRBJ2-3|TRBV4-3
TGCGCCAGCAGCCAAGATCGTCAGGGTTCGCAGTATTTT
CASSQDRQGSQYF
>-|TRBD2|TRBJ2-1|TRBV27
TGTGCCAGCAGTTTATCCGTAGCGGGGATTTCTAATGAGCAGTTCTTC
CASSLSVAGISNEQFF
>many|-|TRBJ1-1|TRBV18
TGTGCCAGCTCACCACAGGGGAACACTGAAGCTTTCTTT
CASSPQGNTEAFF
>many|-|TRBJ2-1|TRBV5-1
TGCGCCAGCAGCTGGACCCCCTTGGGCGGACCGAATGAGCAGTTCTTC
CASSWTPLGGPNEQFF
>many|-|TRBJ2-1|TRBV7-2
TGTGCCAGCAGCTTAGTGAGGGTTGAGCAGTTCTTC
CASSLVRVEQFF
>many|-|TRBJ2-7|TRBV20-1
TGCAGTGCTAGTAACAGGAACTACGAGCAGTACTTC
CSASNRNYEQYF
>many|-|TRBJ1-1|TRBV20-1
TGCAGTGCTAGCACAGGGCTGAACACTGAAGCTTTCTTT
CSASTGLNTEAFF
>many|-|TRBJ1-6|TRBV7-2
TGTGCCAGCAGCTTGGTGGGGCCTCCGAATTCACCCCTCCACTTT
CASSLVGPPNSPLHF
>many|-|TRBJ2-4|TRBV7-2
TGTGCCAGCAGCTTACTGGGGACGGGATTAGCCAAAAACATTCAGTACTTC
CASSLLGTGLAKNIQYF
>many|-|TRBJ2-2|TRBV14
TGTGCCAGCAGCCAAGAATTCTGGAACACCGGGGAGCTGTTTTTT
CASSQEFWNTGELFF